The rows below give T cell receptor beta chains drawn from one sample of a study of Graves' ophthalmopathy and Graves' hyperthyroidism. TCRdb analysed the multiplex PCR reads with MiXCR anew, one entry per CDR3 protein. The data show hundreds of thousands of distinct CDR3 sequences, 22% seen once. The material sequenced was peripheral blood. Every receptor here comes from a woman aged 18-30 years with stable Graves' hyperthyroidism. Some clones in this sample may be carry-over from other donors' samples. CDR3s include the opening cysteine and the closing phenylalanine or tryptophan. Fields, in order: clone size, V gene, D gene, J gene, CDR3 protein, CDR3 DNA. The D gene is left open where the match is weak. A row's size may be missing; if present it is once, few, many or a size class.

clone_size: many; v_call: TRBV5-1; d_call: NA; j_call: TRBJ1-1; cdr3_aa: CASSQAETEAFF; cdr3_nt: TGCGCCAGCAGTCAGGCCGAAACTGAAGCTTTCTTT
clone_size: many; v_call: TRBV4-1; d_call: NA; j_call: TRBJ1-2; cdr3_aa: CASSQDLARSYGYTF; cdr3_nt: TGCGCCAGCAGCCAAGATCTGGCACGGTCCTATGGCTACACCTTC
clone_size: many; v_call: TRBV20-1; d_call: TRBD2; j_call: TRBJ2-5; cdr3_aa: CSARTSGVQETQYF; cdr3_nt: TGCAGTGCTAGAACCAGCGGGGTACAAGAGACCCAGTACTTC
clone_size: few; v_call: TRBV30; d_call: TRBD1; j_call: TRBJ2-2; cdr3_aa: CAWRGQGNTGELFF; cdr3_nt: TGTGCCTGGAGGGGACAGGGAAACACCGGGGAGCTGTTTTTT
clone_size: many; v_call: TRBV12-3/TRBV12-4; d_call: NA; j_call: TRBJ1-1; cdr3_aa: CASSLGAEAFF; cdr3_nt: TGTGCCAGCAGTTTGGGAGCAGAAGCTTTCTTT
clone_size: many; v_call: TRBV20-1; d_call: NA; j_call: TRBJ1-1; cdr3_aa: CSPGLPEAFF; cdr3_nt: TGCAGTCCGGGCCTACCGGAAGCTTTCTTT
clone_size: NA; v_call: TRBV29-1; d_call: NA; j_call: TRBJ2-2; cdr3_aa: CSAGERTGELFF; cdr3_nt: TGCAGCGCGGGGGAGAGGACCGGGGAGCTGTTTTTT
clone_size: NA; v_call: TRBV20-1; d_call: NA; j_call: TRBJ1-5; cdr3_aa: CSARFRGDQPQHF; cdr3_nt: TGCAGTGCTAGATTCCGGGGGGATCAGCCCCAGCATTTT
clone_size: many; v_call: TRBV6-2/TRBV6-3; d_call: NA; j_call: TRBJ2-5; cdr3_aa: CASIPGGLQETQYF; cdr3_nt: TGTGCCAGCATCCCCGGGGGGCTCCAAGAGACCCAGTACTTC
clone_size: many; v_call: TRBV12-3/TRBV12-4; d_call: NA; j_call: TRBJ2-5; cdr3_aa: CASSLGQLGGGTQYF; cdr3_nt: TGTGCCAGCAGTTTAGGGCAGCTCGGGGGAGGGACCCAGTACTTC
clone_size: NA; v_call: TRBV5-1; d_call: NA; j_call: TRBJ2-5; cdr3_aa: CASSWDVRAGGQETQYF; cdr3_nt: TGCGCCAGCAGCTGGGATGTCAGGGCGGGTGGCCAAGAGACCCAGTACTTC
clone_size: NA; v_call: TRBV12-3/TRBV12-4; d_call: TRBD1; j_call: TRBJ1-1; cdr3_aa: CASSAPTGVDTEAFF; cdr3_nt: TGTGCCAGCAGTGCACCGACAGGGGTTGACACTGAAGCTTTCTTT
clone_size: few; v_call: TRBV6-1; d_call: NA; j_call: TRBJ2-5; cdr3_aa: CASSRSARETQYF; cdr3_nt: TGTGCCAGCTCCCGCAGCGCGCGGGAGACCCAGTACTTC
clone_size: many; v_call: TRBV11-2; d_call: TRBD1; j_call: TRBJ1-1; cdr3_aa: CASTDRVTEAFF; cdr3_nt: TGTGCCAGCACTGACAGGGTCACTGAAGCTTTCTTT
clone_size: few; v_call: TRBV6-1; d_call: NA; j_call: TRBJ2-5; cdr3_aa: CASSVTGGAGGRETQYF; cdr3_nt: TGTGCCAGCAGTGTTACAGGGGGCGCGGGAGGGAGAGAGACCCAGTACTTC
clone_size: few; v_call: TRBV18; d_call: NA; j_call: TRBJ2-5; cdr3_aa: CASSPRPSDVETQYF; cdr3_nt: TGTGCCAGCTCACCACGTCCCTCGGACGTGGAGACCCAGTACTTC